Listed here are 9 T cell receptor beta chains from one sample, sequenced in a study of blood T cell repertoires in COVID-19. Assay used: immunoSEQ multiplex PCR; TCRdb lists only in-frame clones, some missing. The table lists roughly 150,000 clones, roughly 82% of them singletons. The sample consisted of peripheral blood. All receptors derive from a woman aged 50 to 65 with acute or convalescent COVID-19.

As DNA, the CDR3 is TGTGCCAGCAGCTTCAGCGGGGGTAGCCGGGGGGAGACCCAGTACTTC. Translated: CASSFSGGSRGETQYF. The V gene is TRBV7-3, the J gene TRBJ2-5, with TRBD2 matching over 8 bases. There are 16 residues in the CDR3. The V gene end was trimmed by 3 bases and the J gene end by 5 bases; junction bases not matched to a gene: 11. CDR1 and CDR2 (germline): SGHTA, FQGTGA.

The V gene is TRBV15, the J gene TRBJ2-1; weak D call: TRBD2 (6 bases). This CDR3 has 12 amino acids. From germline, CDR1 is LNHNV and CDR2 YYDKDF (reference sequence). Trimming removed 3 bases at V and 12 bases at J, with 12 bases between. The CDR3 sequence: CATSSAGGVQFF. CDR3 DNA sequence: TGTGCCACCAGCAGTGCCGGGGGAGTGCAGTTCTTC.

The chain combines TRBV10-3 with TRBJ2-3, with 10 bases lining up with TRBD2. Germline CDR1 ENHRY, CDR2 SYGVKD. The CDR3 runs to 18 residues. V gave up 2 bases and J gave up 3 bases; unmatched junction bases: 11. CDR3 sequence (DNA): TGTGCCATCAGTGAGCCGGGAGCGGGAGGGAGGCTAACAGATACGCAGTATTTT. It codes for CAISEPGAGGRLTDTQYF.

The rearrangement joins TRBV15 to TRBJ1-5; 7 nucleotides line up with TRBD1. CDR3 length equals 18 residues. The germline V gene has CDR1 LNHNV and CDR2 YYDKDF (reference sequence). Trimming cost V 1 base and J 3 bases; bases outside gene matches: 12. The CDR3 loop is CATSRARWRQGPNQPQHF. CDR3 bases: TGTGCCACCAGCAGAGCGCGTTGGAGACAGGGCCCCAATCAGCCCCAGCATTTT.

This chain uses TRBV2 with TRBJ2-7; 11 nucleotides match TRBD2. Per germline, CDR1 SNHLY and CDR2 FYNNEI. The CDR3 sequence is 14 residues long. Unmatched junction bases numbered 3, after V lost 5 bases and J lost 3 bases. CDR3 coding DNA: TGTGCCAGCAGTCCGACTAGCGGGAACTACGAGCAGTACTTC. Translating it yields CASSPTSGNYEQYF. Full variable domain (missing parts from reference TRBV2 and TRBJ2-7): EPEVTQTPSHQVTQMGQEVILRCVPISNHLYFYWYRQILGQKVEFLVSFYNNEISEKSEIFDDQFSVERPDGSNFTLKIRSTKLEDSAMYFCASSPTSGNYEQYFGPGTRLTVT.

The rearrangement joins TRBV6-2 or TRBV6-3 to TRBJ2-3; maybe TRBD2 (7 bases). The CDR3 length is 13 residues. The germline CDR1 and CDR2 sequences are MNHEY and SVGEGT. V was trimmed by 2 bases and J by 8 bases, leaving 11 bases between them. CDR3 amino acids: CASSYAGAGTQYF. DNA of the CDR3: TGTGCCAGCAGTTACGCGGGGGCTGGTACGCAGTATTTT.

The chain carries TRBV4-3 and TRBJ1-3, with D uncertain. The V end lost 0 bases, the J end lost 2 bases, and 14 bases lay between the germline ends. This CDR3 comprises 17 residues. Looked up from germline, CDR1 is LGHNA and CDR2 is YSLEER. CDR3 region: CASSQDRRGRTGNTIYF. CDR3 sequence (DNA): TGCGCCAGCAGCCAAGATCGGCGAGGGAGAACTGGAAACACCATATATTTT.

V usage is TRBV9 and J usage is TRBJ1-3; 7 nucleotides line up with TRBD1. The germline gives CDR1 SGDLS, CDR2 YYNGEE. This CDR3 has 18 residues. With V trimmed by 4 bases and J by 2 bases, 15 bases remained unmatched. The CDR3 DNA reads TGTGCCAGCAGCCCCCTCTTTGGGGACAGCATAACTGGAAACACCATATATTTT. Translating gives CASSPLFGDSITGNTIYF.

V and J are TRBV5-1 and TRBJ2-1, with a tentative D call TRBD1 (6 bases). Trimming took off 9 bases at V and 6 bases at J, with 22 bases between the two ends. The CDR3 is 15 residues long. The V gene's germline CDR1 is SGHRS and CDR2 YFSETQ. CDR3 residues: CATYSQPGAPNEQFF. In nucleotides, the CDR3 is TGCGCCACCTACTCCCAGCCAGGGGCGCCCAATGAGCAGTTCTTC.